A single sample gave rise to the 21 T cell receptor beta chains below, sequenced in a study of beta chain features in type 1 diabetes. TCRB transcripts that were expressed got sequenced, as all of the isolated RNA had been reverse transcribed. Clones were read by immunoSEQ multiplex PCR, and TCRdb kept only the in-frame ones, dropping some. The sample lists more than 150,000 clones; 7.5% to 10% were seen once. The sample consisted of central memory CD4+ T cells from blood. All receptors come from a woman aged 18-29 years in good health.

The chain uses TRBV7-2 and TRBJ2-7; TRBD2 matches at 8 bases. This CDR3 comprises 16 residues. Germline V gene data show CDR1 as SGHTA and CDR2 as FQGNSA. The V gene end was trimmed by 2 bases and the J gene end by 4 bases; junction bases not matched to a gene: 10. The CDR3 is CASSLRRGTSQYEQYF. The CDR3 DNA sequence: TGTGCCAGCAGCTTAAGGCGGGGGACTAGTCAGTACGAGCAGTACTTC.

The chain recombines TRBV11-2 with TRBJ2-7, with D possibly matching TRBD1 (6 bases). The CDR3 loop spans 15 amino acids. Between the trimmed V and J ends, which lost 0 bases and 1 base, there was a span of 10 bases. CDR1 and CDR2 (germline): SGHAT, FQNNGV. The CDR3 spells CASSLDYGQSYEQYF. The CDR3 nucleotides read TGTGCCAGCAGCTTAGATTATGGACAGTCCTACGAGCAGTACTTC.

V is TRBV6-6 and J is TRBJ2-5; D remains ambiguous. From germline, CDR1 is MNHNY and CDR2 SVGAGI (reference sequence). V lost 3 bases, J lost 5 bases, and 10 bases lay in between. The length of the CDR3 is 13 residues. The CDR3 region is CASSYNQKETQYF. In DNA form, the CDR3 reads TGTGCCAGCAGTTATAATCAGAAGGAGACCCAGTACTTC.

This clone was picked up a small number of times. This chain uses TRBV5-1 with TRBJ1-1, with D possibly TRBD1 on 5 matching bases. Trimming shortened V by 2 bases and J by 4 bases, and 18 bases separated the two germline ends. The CDR3 is 16 residues long. Per the germline V gene, CDR1 is SGHRS and CDR2 is YFSETQ. The CDR3 here is CASSFGTLGLSTEAFF. DNA for the CDR3: TGCGCCAGCAGCTTCGGCACCTTGGGACTTTCCACTGAAGCTTTCTTT.

This clone was counted a few times. The V and J genes are TRBV5-1 and TRBJ1-1, with D possibly being TRBD1 (5 bases). CDR3 length equals 14 residues. V gave up 2 bases and J gave up 3 bases, with 11 bases separating them. CDR1 and CDR2 (germline): SGHRS, YFSETQ. CDR3 coding DNA: TGCGCCAGCAGCTTCAGAGGGGAGGACACTGAAGCTTTCTTT. Translated: CASSFRGEDTEAFF.

J is TRBJ2-3 and V is TRBV5-1; 11 bases match TRBD2. CDR1 SGHRS and CDR2 YFSETQ come from the germline V gene. The CDR3 is 18 residues long. V shed 6 bases, J shed 6 bases, and the junction held 18 bases outside the gene matches. CDR3: CASTPGLAGGSKSDTQYF. DNA for the CDR3: TGCGCCAGCACCCCTGGGCTAGCGGGAGGCTCTAAGTCTGATACGCAGTATTTT.

V and J are TRBV13 and TRBJ1-3; tentatively, D is TRBD1 (6 bases). The CDR3 sequence is 15 residues long. From germline, CDR1 is PRHDT and CDR2 FYEKMQ (reference sequence). V lost 5 bases and J 4 bases, leaving 15 bases between the germline ends. CDR3 amino acids: CASSRWGTSGNTIYF. CDR3 coding DNA: TGTGCCAGCAGCCGATGGGGGACATCCGGAAACACCATATATTTT.

The table lists this clone with many counts. This rearrangement joins TRBV6-1 to TRBJ2-7; TRBD1 matches 7 bases. CDR3 length: 15 residues. V lost 7 bases, J lost 6 bases, and 15 bases stayed unmatched. From germline, CDR1 is MNHNS and CDR2 SASEGT. CDR3 coding DNA: TGTGCCAGCACCCCCGGTGGGACAGTGCCAGGCGAGCAGTACTTC. Its protein product is CASTPGGTVPGEQYF.

This clone was counted a few times. V gene TRBV4-1 combines with J gene TRBJ1-6; D not certain. The V gene's germline CDR1 is MGHRA and CDR2 YSYEKL. V was pared by 1 base and J by 8 bases, with 18 bases between. The CDR3 extends over 17 amino acids. The CDR3 sequence: CASSQAGSVTRDSPLHF. CDR3 in DNA: TGCGCCAGCAGCCAAGCCGGATCTGTTACCCGGGATTCACCCCTCCACTTT.

This CDR3 is CASSLKSTANSNTGELFF. Here the CDR3 DNA reads TGCGCCAGCAGCCTAAAATCGACAGCTAACTCGAACACCGGGGAGCTGTTTTTT. The chain recombines TRBV4-1 with TRBJ2-2, with D possibly TRBD1 on 5 matching bases. V gave up 4 bases and J gave up 0 bases, with 18 bases separating them. The CDR3 is made up of 18 amino acids. The germline gives CDR1 MGHRA, CDR2 YSYEKL.

This clone came up a few times. This sequence joins TRBV4-1 and TRBJ2-3; no clear D. The CDR3 runs to 14 residues. The germline V and J ends were trimmed by 1 base and 1 base, with 6 bases remaining between them. Germline assignment: CDR1 MGHRA and CDR2 YSYEKL. CDR3 protein: CASSQGLGTDTQYF. CDR3 in DNA: TGCGCCAGCAGCCAAGGGCTAGGCACAGATACGCAGTATTTT.

This clone has a handful of counts. CDR3 in amino acids: CAITDAGSYNEQFF. CDR3 in DNA: TGTGCCATCACGGATGCAGGGTCTTACAATGAGCAGTTCTTC. V gene TRBV10-3 combines with J gene TRBJ2-1, with D perhaps matching TRBD1 (5 bases). This CDR3 is built from 14 residues. Deletions cut 7 bases from V and 4 bases from J, with 14 bases between. Germline values: CDR1 ENHRY, CDR2 SYGVKD.

This chain uses TRBV5-1 with TRBJ2-2, with 11 nucleotides matching TRBD2. The V gene end was trimmed by 0 bases and the J gene end by 5 bases; junction bases not matched to a gene: 3. From germline, CDR1 is SGHRS and CDR2 YFSETQ. The length of the CDR3 is 16 residues. CDR3 in DNA: TGCGCCAGCAGCTTGGCCGGGACTAGCGGTACCGGGGAGCTGTTTTTT. Translated, it gives CASSLAGTSGTGELFF.

This clone was detected ten times or more. The chain combines TRBV30 with TRBJ2-1; 7 positions match TRBD2. Trimming removed 8 bases from V and 0 bases from J; junction bases left unmatched: 10. The length of the CDR3 is 15 residues. Germline CDR1 is GTSNPN and CDR2 is SVGIG (reference sequence). Here the CDR3 DNA reads TGTGCCACCGCCCCCGGGGGGAGCTCCTACAATGAGCAGTTCTTC. This encodes CATAPGGSSYNEQFF. Full variable domain (outside the CDR3, taken from reference TRBV30 and TRBJ2-1): SQTIHQWPATLVQPVGSPLSLECTVEGTSNPNLYWYRQAAGRGLQLLFYSVGIGQISSEVPQNLSASRPQDRQFILSSKKLLLSDSGFYLCATAPGGSSYNEQFFGPGTRLTVL.

The gene calls are TRBV4-3 and TRBJ1-1; 9 bases agree with TRBD1. V lost 6 bases to trimming and J lost 2 bases; unmatched junction nucleotides: 7. Germline assignment: CDR1 LGHNA and CDR2 YSLEER. CDR3 length equals 15 residues. CDR3 in DNA: TGCGCCAGCAGACGGGACAGGGACCTTAACACTGAAGCTTTCTTT. This encodes CASRRDRDLNTEAFF.

V and J are TRBV11-2 and TRBJ2-2, with a possible D match to TRBD1 (5 bases). Germline values: CDR1 SGHAT, CDR2 FQNNGV. The CDR3 runs to 15 residues. The V end was cut by 3 bases, the J end by 0 bases, with 8 bases between. The CDR3, as DNA: TGTGCCAGCAGCTTGGGGCTCGCGAACACCGGGGAGCTGTTTTTT. Its translation is CASSLGLANTGELFF.

Comment on this clone: Different DNA sequences within this sample yield the same CDR3. The chain uses TRBV2 and TRBJ2-5; maybe TRBD1 (6 bases). The V end lost 1 base, the J end lost 0 bases, and 6 bases lay between the germline ends. Germline-derived CDR1 and CDR2 are SNHLY and FYNNEI. The CDR3 is 14 amino acids. The CDR3 loop reads CASSEGGHQETQYF. The CDR3 nucleotides read TGTGCCAGCAGTGAAGGGGGGCACCAAGAGACCCAGTACTTC.

There are a few counts of this clone. This chain joins TRBV7-2 and TRBJ2-7; no definite D call. The V gene's germline CDR1 is SGHTA and CDR2 FQGNSA. Trimming pared 2 bases from V and 8 bases from J, leaving 19 bases between. The CDR3 consists of 15 residues. CDR3 in amino acids: CASSLQSATSSQQYF. The CDR3 region has the DNA TGTGCCAGCAGCTTACAGTCGGCGACAAGCTCCCAGCAGTACTTC.

This clone has a handful of counts. The chain carries TRBV18 and TRBJ1-6; D gene ambiguous. V lost 6 bases to trimming and J lost 8 bases, with 11 bases between them. The V gene's germline CDR1 is KGHSH and CDR2 LQKENI. The CDR3 length is 13 residues. CDR3 region: CASSQLGDSPLHF. As DNA, the CDR3 is TGTGCCAGCTCCCAACTCGGGGATTCACCCCTCCACTTT.

Points on this clone: Other DNA sequences in the same sample also yield this CDR3. The chain is built from TRBV9 and TRBJ2-5; unclear D gene. Germline-derived CDR1 and CDR2 are SGDLS and YYNGEE. Between the trimmed V and J ends, which lost 0 bases and 5 bases, there was a span of 5 bases. The CDR3 extends over 12 amino acids. The CDR3, as DNA: TGTGCCAGCAGCGTAGGCGAGGAGACCCAGTACTTC. It codes for CASSVGEETQYF.

The CDR3 nucleotides are TGTGCCAGTAGAGGAGGGGTACCACAGTCTGAGCAGTTCTTC. Translating gives CASRGGVPQSEQFF. The chain couples TRBV19 to TRBJ2-1; D is perhaps TRBD2 (6 bases). V lost 6 bases to trimming and J lost 9 bases, with 18 bases between them. The length of the CDR3 is 14 residues. Germline assignment: CDR1 LNHDA and CDR2 SQIVND (reference sequence).